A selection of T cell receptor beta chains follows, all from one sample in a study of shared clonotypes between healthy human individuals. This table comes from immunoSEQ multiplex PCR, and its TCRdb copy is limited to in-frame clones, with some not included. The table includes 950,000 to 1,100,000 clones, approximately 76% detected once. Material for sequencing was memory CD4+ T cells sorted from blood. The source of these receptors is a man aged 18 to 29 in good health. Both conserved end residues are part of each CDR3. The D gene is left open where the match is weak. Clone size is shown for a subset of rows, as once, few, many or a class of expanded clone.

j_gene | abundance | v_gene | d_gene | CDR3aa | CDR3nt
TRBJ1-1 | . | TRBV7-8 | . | CASSPTPGTEAFF | TGTGCCAGCAGCCCGACCCCGGGCACTGAAGCTTTCTTT
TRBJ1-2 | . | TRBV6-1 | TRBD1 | CASSGQGPYGYTF | TGTGCCAGCAGTGGACAGGGGCCCTATGGCTACACCTTC
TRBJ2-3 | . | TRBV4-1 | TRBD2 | CASSQDSRGRASNTQYF | TGCGCCAGCAGCCAAGATTCCCGCGGGAGGGCCTCGAATACGCAGTATTTT
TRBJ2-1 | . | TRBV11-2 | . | CASSLGLRPDHHNEQFF | TGTGCCAGCAGCTTAGGTCTCCGGCCAGACCACCACAATGAGCAGTTCTTC
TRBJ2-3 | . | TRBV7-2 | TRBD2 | CASSSTSGSSRTDTQYF | TGTGCCAGCAGCAGCACAAGCGGGAGTTCCCGCACAGATACGCAGTATTTT
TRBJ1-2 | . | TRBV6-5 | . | CASSYSIWDSQGYTF | TGTGCCAGCAGTTACTCGATATGGGATTCTCAAGGCTACACCTTC
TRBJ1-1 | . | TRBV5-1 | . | CASSLTVPPTPEAFF | TGCGCCAGCAGCTTGACCGTACCCCCAACGCCTGAAGCTTTCTTT
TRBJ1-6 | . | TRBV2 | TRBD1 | CASSLDRGLYNSPLHF | TGTGCCAGCAGTCTGGACAGGGGCCTTTATAATTCACCCCTCCACTTT
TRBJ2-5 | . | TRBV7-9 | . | CASSLGPTQTQYF | TGTGCCAGCAGCTTAGGGCCCACCCAGACCCAGTACTTC
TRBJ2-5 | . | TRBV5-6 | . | CASSFREGRRETQYF | TGTGCCAGCAGCTTCAGGGAAGGGCGGCGAGAGACCCAGTACTTC
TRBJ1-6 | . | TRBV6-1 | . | CASRAGDSPLHF | TGTGCCAGCAGGGCTGGGGACTCACCCCTCCACTTT
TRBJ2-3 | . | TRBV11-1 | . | CASTLTRGAGTDTQYF | TGTGCCAGCACCCTTACCCGGGGGGCTGGGACAGATACGCAGTATTTT
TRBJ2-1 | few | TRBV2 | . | CASSDFNEQFF | TGTGCCAGCAGTGATTTCAATGAGCAGTTCTTC
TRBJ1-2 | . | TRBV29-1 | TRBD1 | CSEARGLGGYTF | TGCAGCGAGGCCAGGGGGCTCGGGGGCTACACCTTC
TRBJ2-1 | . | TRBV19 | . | CASTRTTGNEQFF | TGTGCCAGTACACGTACAACAGGGAATGAGCAGTTCTTC
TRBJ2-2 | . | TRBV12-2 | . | CASRSGYREFTGELFF | TGTGCAAGTCGCTCTGGGTACAGGGAATTCACCGGGGAGCTGTTTTTT
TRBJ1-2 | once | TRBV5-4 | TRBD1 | CASSRDRGDGYTF | TGTGCCAGCAGCCGGGACAGGGGAGATGGCTACACCTTC
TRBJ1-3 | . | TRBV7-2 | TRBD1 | CASSLGDRGLGNTIYF | TGTGCCAGCAGCTTAGGGGACAGGGGGTTAGGAAACACCATATATTTT
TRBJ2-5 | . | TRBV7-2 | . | CASSSGNSLETQYF | TGTGCCAGCAGCTCCGGAAACTCCTTGGAGACCCAGTACTTC
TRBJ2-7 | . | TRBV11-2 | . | CASSLAPGGLEQYF | TGTGCCAGCAGCTTAGCCCCTGGAGGGCTCGAGCAGTACTTC
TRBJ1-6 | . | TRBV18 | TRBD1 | CASSPRQGPPLHF | TGTGCCAGCTCACCGAGACAGGGGCCACCCCTCCACTTT
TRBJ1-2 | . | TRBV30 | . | CAWSLGPPGYGYTF | TGTGCCTGGAGTCTAGGACCCCCAGGCTATGGCTACACCTTC
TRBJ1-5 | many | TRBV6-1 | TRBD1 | CASSVETGYSNQPQHF | TGTGCCAGCAGTGTAGAGACAGGGTATAGCAATCAGCCCCAGCATTTT
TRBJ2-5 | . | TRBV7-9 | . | CASNLRSERETQYF | TGTGCCAGCAACCTGCGAAGCGAAAGAGAGACCCAGTACTTC
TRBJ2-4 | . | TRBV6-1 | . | CASTRARDPLYIQYF | TGTGCCAGTACTAGAGCCCGAGACCCCCTATACATTCAGTACTTC
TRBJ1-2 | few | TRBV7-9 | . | CASSWDIQNGYTF | TGTGCCAGCAGTTGGGACATCCAAAATGGCTACACCTTC
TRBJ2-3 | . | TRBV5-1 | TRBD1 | CASSPGQGYTDTQYF | TGCGCCAGCAGCCCCGGACAGGGTTACACAGATACGCAGTATTTT
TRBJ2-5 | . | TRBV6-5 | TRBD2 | CASSLERGPAWETQYF | TGTGCCAGCAGTTTGGAGCGGGGGCCCGCATGGGAGACCCAGTACTTC
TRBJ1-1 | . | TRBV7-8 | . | CASSFGLNTEAFF | TGTGCCAGCAGTTTTGGATTGAACACTGAAGCTTTCTTT
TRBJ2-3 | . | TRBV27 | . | CASSTSYSADTQYF | TGTGCCAGCAGTACTAGCTATTCCGCAGATACGCAGTATTTT
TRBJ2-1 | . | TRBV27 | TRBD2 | CASSPLAGGAQFF | TGTGCCAGCAGTCCCCTAGCGGGGGGGGCTCAGTTCTTC
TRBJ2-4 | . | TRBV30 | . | CAWSQIDSAKNIQYF | TGTGCCTGGTCCCAAATCGATTCAGCCAAAAACATTCAGTACTTC